This T cell receptor (beta chain) was identified during a study of blood T cell repertoires in COVID-19. Study-level information: Samples taken during acute and convalescent COVID-19 were collected in the United States, Italy and Spain. PBMCs, B-cell-depleted T cells, or T cells provided the cDNA or gDNA that made up the material.

In the authors' methods: Estimation of nucleated cell counts relied on the amplification of reference gene primers. TCRdb's table, derived via immunoSEQ multiplex PCR, lists solely in-frame clones and lacks some. The V and J calls and clone size are taken from that table; D and trimming were inferred from the DNA. In the table there are over 90,000 clones, 88% of which are singletons. The V gene lost 1 base and the J gene lost 0 bases, with 7 bases spanning the gap. CDR1 and CDR2 from the germline V gene are SGHAT and FQNNGV. The CDR3 is 14 residues long. This sequence was found in a human donor in a cohort sampled during active COVID-19. The sequenced sample was peripheral blood. The genes are TRBV11-2 and TRBJ2-7; D is undetermined. The DNA of the CDR3 is TGTGCCAGCAGCTTAGCACACAGCTCCTACGAGCAGTACTTC. This translates into CASSLAHSSYEQYF.